The 19 T cell receptor beta chains reported below all come from one sample, sequenced in a study of Ad26.COV2.S vaccination and SARS-CoV-2 variants. Treatment defined: around 19 received Ad26.COV2.S at low or high dose, single or two shots; five or six received placebo; per-sample allocation not given. Following the first vaccine or placebo injection, samples were taken on day 63. Assay used: immunoSEQ multiplex PCR; TCRdb lists only in-frame clones, some missing. Of about 350,000 clones listed, approximately 86% are singletons. The specimen comprised peripheral blood, sampled in a trial of Ad26.COV2.S vaccine versus placebo. These TCRs come from a person aged 18-60 years who received the Ad26.COV2.S COVID-19 vaccine or a placebo.

The chain has TRBV28 and TRBJ2-7; 8 nucleotides align to TRBD1. This CDR3 is 13 amino acids long. Germline CDR1 and CDR2: MDHEN and SYDVKM. Trimming took 4 bases from V and 5 from J; bases not matched to a gene: 4. The CDR3 DNA reads as TGTGCCAGCAGTTCCCCGGACAGGGACGAGCAGTACTTC. Translation gives CASSSPDRDEQYF.

The chain has TRBV9 and TRBJ2-7, with TRBD1 identical over 10 bases. The junction had 13 bases not matched to a gene; V was cut back by 5 bases and J by 5 bases. Germline V lookup: CDR1 SGDLS, CDR2 YYNGEE. This CDR3 region has 16 residues. CDR3 bases: TGTGCCAGCAGTCCTAGGACCGGGACAGGGGTAGACGAGCAGTACTTC. It translates to CASSPRTGTGVDEQYF. The entire variable domain, with the rest obtained from reference TRBV9 and TRBJ2-7, is as follows: DSGVTQTPKHLITATGQRVTLRCSPRSGDLSVYWYQQSLDQGLQFLIQYYNGEERAKGNILERFSAQQFPDLHSELNLSSLELGDSALYFCASSPRTGTGVDEQYFGPGTRLTVT.

The rearrangement links TRBV4-2 to TRBJ1-2; maybe TRBD1 (5 bases). Trimming shortened V by 0 bases and J by 12 bases, and 11 bases separated the two germline ends. Germline CDR1 LGHNA, CDR2 YNFKEQ. The CDR3 is 12 amino acids. The CDR3 here is CASSQDSGPDTF. The CDR3 nucleotides read TGTGCCAGCAGCCAAGACTCGGGACCTGACACCTTC.

The chain links TRBV7-2 to TRBJ2-7; D is unclear. Looked up from germline, CDR1 is SGHTA and CDR2 is FQGNSA. This CDR3 contains 13 residues. Trimming shortened V by 1 base and J by 2 bases, and 6 bases separated the two germline ends. Written as DNA, the CDR3 is TGTGCCAGCAGCTTAGTAACTACCTACGAGCAGTACTTC. Translating gives CASSLVTTYEQYF.

This chain connects TRBV4-2 to TRBJ2-5, with TRBD2 identical over 7 bases. The germline V gene has CDR1 LGHNA and CDR2 YNFKEQ. The CDR3 runs 14 residues. Trimming cost V 1 base and J 2 bases; bases outside gene matches: 1. CDR3 sequence: CASSQGAGQETQYF. Here the CDR3 DNA reads TGTGCCAGCAGCCAAGGAGCGGGGCAAGAGACCCAGTACTTC.

This clone turned up a few times. This chain connects TRBV12-3 or TRBV12-4 to TRBJ2-1; D gene unclear. The CDR3 has 11 amino acids. Trimming removed 3 bases from V and 11 bases from J, with 8 bases in between. In nucleotides, the CDR3 is TGTGCCAGCAGTTTGCGTGATAAGCAGTTCTTC. It is translated as CASSLRDKQFF.

The genes are TRBV28 and TRBJ2-3; TRBD1 aligns across 9 bases. Germline loops: CDR1 MDHEN, CDR2 SYDVKM. V lost 6 bases and J lost 3; bases outside the gene matches: 4. This CDR3 is built from 14 residues. CDR3 loop: CASSFDRGTDTQYF. The DNA for the CDR3 is TGTGCCAGCAGCTTCGACAGGGGGACAGATACGCAGTATTTT.

This clone occurred a few times. This chain uses TRBV11-2 with TRBJ1-5, with D possibly TRBD1 on 6 matching bases. Germline V lookup: CDR1 SGHAT, CDR2 FQNNGV. CDR3 length: 15 amino acids. V lost 0 bases and J 5 bases, leaving 11 bases between the germline ends. CDR3 amino acids: CASSLDLQGYQPQHF. The CDR3 DNA reads TGTGCCAGCAGCTTAGATCTACAGGGTTATCAGCCCCAGCATTTT.

The rearrangement links TRBV15 to TRBJ1-1, with D unresolved. Trimming took 2 bases from V and 1 from J, leaving 8 bases between them. This CDR3 spans 14 amino acids. Germline V gene sequence: CDR1 LNHNV, CDR2 YYDKDF (reference sequence). CDR3 bases: TGTGCCACCAGCAGACGAGATAAGAACACTGAAGCTTTCTTT. Its translation: CATSRRDKNTEAFF.

The CDR3 coding sequence is TGTGCCAGCAGCTTAGCCCCTAGCGGTGGCTACGAGCAGTACTTC. Residues: CASSLAPSGGYEQYF. The chain carries TRBV7-2 and TRBJ2-7, with TRBD2 identical over 7 bases. Germline V gene lookup returns CDR1 SGHTA and CDR2 FQGNSA. The CDR3 length is 15 residues. V trimming: 0 bases; J trimming: 3 bases; junction bases outside the gene matches: 5.

The chain employs TRBV6-5 and TRBJ1-2; 8 bases line up with TRBD1. CDR1 is MNHEY, CDR2 SVGAGI, per germline. This CDR3 comprises 16 residues. V gave up 2 bases and J gave up 3 bases; unmatched junction bases: 8. CDR3 in amino acids: CASSYLYQGAYYGYTF. CDR3 nucleotides: TGTGCCAGCAGTTACCTATACCAGGGGGCATACTATGGCTACACCTTC.

V is TRBV7-2 and J is TRBJ1-2; D possibly corresponds to TRBD1 (5 bases). The V gene's germline CDR1 is SGHTA and CDR2 FQGNSA. V gave up 5 bases and J gave up 12 bases, with 10 bases separating them. CDR3 length equals 10 residues. DNA for the CDR3: TGTGCCAGCAGCCTCGGGGGGGACACCTTC. This gives the protein CASSLGGDTF.

The chain has TRBV30 and TRBJ1-3, with D perhaps TRBD1 (6 bases). V was cut by 8 bases and J by 8 bases, with 16 bases left in between. Germline loops: CDR1 GTSNPN, CDR2 SVGIG (reference sequence). This CDR3 has 12 residues. The CDR3 protein is CAQSQGGDTIYF. In nucleotides, the CDR3 is TGTGCCCAATCACAGGGCGGAGACACCATATATTTT.

This chain links TRBV5-4 with TRBJ1-2; D possibly corresponds to TRBD1 (5 bases). CDR3 length: 13 amino acids. Trimming cost V 6 bases and J 7 bases, with 16 bases left between them. Germline V gene sequence: CDR1 SGHNT, CDR2 YYREEE (reference sequence). The CDR3 DNA sequence: TGTGCCAGCACCACGCAGGGATCGGGTGGCTACACCTTC. Amino acid sequence: CASTTQGSGGYTF.

The J gene is TRBJ2-5, the V gene TRBV4-1; D is perhaps TRBD2 (5 bases). The CDR3 is 16 amino acids. Germline CDR1 is MGHRA and CDR2 is YSYEKL. Trimming pared 3 bases from V and 5 bases from J, leaving 19 bases between. Here the CDR3 reads CASSQLSTGMGETQYF. CDR3 nucleotides: TGCGCCAGCAGCCAGTTGTCCACGGGAATGGGTGAGACCCAGTACTTC.

The chain recombines TRBV5-1 with TRBJ2-3; 8 bases map to TRBD2. Germline V lookup: CDR1 SGHRS, CDR2 YFSETQ. Trimming took 4 bases from V and 4 from J; bases not matched to a gene: 5. There are 14 residues in the CDR3. CDR3 coding DNA: TGCGCCAGCAGCACCGGGACTAGTTCAGATACGCAGTATTTT. Protein product: CASSTGTSSDTQYF.

The genes are TRBV12-3 or TRBV12-4 and TRBJ2-7; possibly TRBD2 for D (6 bases). The V end was cut by 5 bases, the J end by 0 bases, with 8 bases between. The CDR3 spans 13 residues. CDR3 DNA sequence: TGTGCCAGCAGTCGGGGGTACTCCTACGAGCAGTACTTC. Amino acids: CASSRGYSYEQYF.

The rearrangement joins TRBV4-3 to TRBJ1-2; TRBD1 is a possible D gene (5 bases). V gave up 2 bases and J gave up 4 bases, with 17 bases separating them. Per the germline V gene, CDR1 is LGHNA and CDR2 is YSLEER. The length of the CDR3 is 16 residues. The chain's CDR3 is CASSQTGTQRVYGYTF. CDR3 DNA: TGCGCCAGCAGCCAAACCGGGACCCAGCGCGTCTATGGCTACACCTTC.

The chain has TRBV5-6 and TRBJ1-2; D call uncertain. Germline V gene lookup returns CDR1 SGHDT and CDR2 YYEEEE. This CDR3 comprises 12 residues. Trimming stripped 1 base from V and 4 bases from J, with 5 bases between. CDR3: CASSLTGYGYTF. The CDR3 nucleotides are TGTGCCAGCAGCTTGACGGGCTATGGCTACACCTTC.